The clone carrying this TCR beta chain came up a few times. Antigen unknown. Sorted CD4+ subsets: naive, central memory, regulatory, stem cell-like memory (CD45RO/CCR7/CD25/CD127/CD95/CD27 panel). This entry comes from a study of beta chain features in type 1 diabetes. At the level of the study: The patients were much like the healthy donors in age, gender and cell yields. Study-level results: For patients, the naive, central memory and Treg TCRB repertoires appeared more alike than for healthy donors.

Since all of the isolated RNA was reverse transcribed, expressed TCRB transcripts were what got sequenced. Data came from immunoSEQ multiplex PCR; TCRdb stores just in-frame clones and leaves some out. The data hold approximately 380,000 clones, with over 12% observed a single time. The CDR3 is 13 amino acids. V lost 3 bases and J lost 5, with 8 bases in between. Germline V gene lookup returns CDR1 SGHVS and CDR2 FQNEAQ. The rearrangement joins TRBV7-8 to TRBJ2-1; D is uncertain. Sequencing was carried out using naive CD4+ T cells from blood. The source of this sequence is a woman aged 18-35 years in good health. The CDR3, as DNA: TGTGCCAGCAGCTTGGGCTACAACAATGAGCAGTTCTTC. Translated, it gives CASSLGYNNEQFF.